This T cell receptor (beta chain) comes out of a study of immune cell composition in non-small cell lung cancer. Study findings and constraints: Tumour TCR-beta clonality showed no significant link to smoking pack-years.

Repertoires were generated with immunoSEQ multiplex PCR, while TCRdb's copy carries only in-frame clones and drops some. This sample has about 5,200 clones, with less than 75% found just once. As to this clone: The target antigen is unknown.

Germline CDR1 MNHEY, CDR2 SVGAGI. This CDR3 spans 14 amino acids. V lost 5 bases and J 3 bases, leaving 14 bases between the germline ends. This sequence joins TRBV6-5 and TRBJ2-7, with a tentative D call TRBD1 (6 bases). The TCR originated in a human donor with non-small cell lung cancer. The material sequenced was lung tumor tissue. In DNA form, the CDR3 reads TGTGCCAGCAGTCCCCCCGGACAGATCTACGAGCAGTACTTC. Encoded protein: CASSPPGQIYEQYF.